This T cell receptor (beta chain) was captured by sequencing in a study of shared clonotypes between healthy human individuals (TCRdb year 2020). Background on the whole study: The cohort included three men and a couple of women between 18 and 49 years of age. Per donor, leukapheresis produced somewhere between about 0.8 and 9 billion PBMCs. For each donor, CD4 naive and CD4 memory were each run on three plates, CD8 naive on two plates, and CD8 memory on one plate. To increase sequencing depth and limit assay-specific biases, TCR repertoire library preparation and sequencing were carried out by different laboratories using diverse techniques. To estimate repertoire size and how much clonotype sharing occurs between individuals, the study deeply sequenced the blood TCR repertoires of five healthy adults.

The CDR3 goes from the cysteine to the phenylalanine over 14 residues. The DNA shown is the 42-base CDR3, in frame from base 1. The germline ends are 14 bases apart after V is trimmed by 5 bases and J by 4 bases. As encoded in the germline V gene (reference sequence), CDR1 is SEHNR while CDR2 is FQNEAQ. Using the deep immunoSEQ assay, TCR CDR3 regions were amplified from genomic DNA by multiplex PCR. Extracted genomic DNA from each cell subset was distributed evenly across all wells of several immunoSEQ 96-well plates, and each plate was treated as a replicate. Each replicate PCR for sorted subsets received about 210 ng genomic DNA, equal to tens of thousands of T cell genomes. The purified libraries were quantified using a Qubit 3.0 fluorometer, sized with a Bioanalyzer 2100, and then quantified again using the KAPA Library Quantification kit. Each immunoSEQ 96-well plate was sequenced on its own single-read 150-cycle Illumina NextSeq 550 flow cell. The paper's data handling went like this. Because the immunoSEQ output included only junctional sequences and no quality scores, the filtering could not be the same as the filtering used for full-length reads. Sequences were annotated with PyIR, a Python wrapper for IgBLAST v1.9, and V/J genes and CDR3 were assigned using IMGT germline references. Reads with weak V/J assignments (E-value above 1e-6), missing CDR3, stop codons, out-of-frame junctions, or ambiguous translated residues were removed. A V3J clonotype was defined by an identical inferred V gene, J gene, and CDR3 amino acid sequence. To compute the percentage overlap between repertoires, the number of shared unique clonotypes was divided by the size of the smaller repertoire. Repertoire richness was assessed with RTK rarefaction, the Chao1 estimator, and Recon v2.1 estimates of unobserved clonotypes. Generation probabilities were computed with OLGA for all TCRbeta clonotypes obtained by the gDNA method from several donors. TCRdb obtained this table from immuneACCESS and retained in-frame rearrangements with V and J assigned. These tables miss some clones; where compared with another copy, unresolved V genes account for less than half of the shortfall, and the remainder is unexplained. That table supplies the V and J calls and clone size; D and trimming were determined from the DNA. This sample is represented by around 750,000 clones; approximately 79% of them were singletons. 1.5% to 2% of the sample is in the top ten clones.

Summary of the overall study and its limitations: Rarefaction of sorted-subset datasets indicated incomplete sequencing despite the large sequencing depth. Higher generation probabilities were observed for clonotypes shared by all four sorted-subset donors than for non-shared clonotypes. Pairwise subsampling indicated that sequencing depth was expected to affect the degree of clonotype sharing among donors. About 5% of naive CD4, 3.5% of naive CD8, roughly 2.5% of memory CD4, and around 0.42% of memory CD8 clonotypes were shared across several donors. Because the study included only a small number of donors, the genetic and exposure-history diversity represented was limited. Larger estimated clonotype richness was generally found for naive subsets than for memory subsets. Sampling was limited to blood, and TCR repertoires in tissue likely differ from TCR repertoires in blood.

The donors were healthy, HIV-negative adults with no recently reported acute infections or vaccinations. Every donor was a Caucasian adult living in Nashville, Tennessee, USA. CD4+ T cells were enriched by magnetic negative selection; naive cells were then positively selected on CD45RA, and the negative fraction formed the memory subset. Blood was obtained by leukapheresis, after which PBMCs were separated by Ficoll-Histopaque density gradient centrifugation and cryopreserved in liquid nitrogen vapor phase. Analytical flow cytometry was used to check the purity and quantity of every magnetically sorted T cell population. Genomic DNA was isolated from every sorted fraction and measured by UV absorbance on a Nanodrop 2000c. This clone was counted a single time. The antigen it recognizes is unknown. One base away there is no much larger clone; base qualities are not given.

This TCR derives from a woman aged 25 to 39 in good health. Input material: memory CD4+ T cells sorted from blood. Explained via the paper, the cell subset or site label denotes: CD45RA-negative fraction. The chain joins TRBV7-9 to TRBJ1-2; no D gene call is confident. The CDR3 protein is CASSQKLWAYGYTF. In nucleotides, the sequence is TGTGCCAGCAGCCAAAAGCTTTGGGCCTATGGCTACACCTTC.